The present TCR beta chain was sequenced within a study of T cells in Graves' hyperthyroidism and ophthalmopathy. Looking at the study overall: Peripheral blood collection took place at initial diagnosis, before any treatment. General study results and limits: The majority of expanded thyroid clonotypes above 0.001 also appeared in blood.

Amplification yielded TCR beta CDR3 regions, with RNA transcripts as the source. The TCR CDR3 first-round RT-PCR relied on the HTBI primer set. TCRdb fed the multiplex PCR reads into MiXCR, producing one record per CDR3 protein. The repertoire holds approximately 400,000 distinct CDR3 sequences, with 15% as singletons. CDR1 is LGHDT and CDR2 is YNNKEL in the germline V gene (reference sequence). Between the trimmed V and J ends, which lost 0 bases and 0 bases, there was a span of 12 bases. This CDR3 is built from 17 residues. The sample holds many counts of this clonotype. As yet, its antigen is unknown. With a duration under 2 months, the hyperthyroidism was newly diagnosed in patients aged 18 to 65.

The clonotype originates from a woman in her twenties or thirties with Graves' hyperthyroidism. The J gene is TRBJ2-1, the V gene TRBV3-1, with D maybe TRBD2 (5 bases). Sequences were obtained from blood. Written as DNA, the CDR3 is TGTGCCAGCAGCCAAGATTGGGGAGCGGTCTCCTACAATGAGCAGTTCTTC. Residues: CASSQDWGAVSYNEQFF.